The T cell receptor beta chain described here comes from a study of metastatic and nonmetastatic thyroid tumors. About the study: Comparison of repertoires was carried out across blood and tumor or nodule tissue from malignant and benign thyroid patients.

MiXCR re-clonotyped the PCR reads for TCRdb. The profile covers more than 35,000 clones, with about a sixth appearing a single time and around 5.9% taken by the ten largest. Ten or more counts support this clone. Patients had received no treatment of any kind before thyroid surgery. The specimen was blood. The sequence was obtained from a male donor with papillary thyroid cancer or a benign thyroid nodule (not recorded which). Some clones in this sample may be carry-over from other donors' samples.

The DNA of the CDR3 is TGTGCCAGTAGCCTCCAGGGGATCTCCAATGAGCAGTTCTTC. Its protein product is CASSLQGISNEQFF. The chain links TRBV19 to TRBJ2-1; D is possibly TRBD1 (6 bases). Trimming shortened V by 6 bases and J by 6 bases, and 15 bases separated the two germline ends. CDR1 is LNHDA and CDR2 is SQIVND in the germline V gene (reference sequence). CDR3 length: 14 residues.